The entry that follows covers one T cell receptor (beta chain) sequence. This record comes from a study of CD8 T cells in Susac syndrome. Random hexamers were used to reverse transcribe an amount of about 0.5 to 1 ug RNA. TCRdb reprocessed the immunoSEQ multiplex PCR reads via MiXCR and lists one record per CDR3 protein. The sample contains about 130,000 distinct CDR3 sequences, around 96% of which appear only once. Germline loops: CDR1 SNHLY, CDR2 FYNNEI. This CDR3 has 14 residues. J gave up 6 bases and V 5 bases, and 8 bases lay outside the gene matches. CD8+ and CD4+ T cells circulating in blood were sequenced for TCR beta. Healthy donors served as age- and sex-matched controls.

The sample taken for sequencing was CD4+ T cells from PBMCs. This sequence joins TRBV2 and TRBJ2-7, with 9 bases fitting TRBD1. This TCR came from a human donor in good health. The CDR3 loop is CASSRLGQGLEQYF. CDR3 DNA sequence: TGTGCCAGCAGTCGCCTGGGACAGGGACTCGAGCAGTACTTC.